This TCR beta chain comes out of a study of blood T cells in healthy people across ages. The CDR3 runs to 14 residues. The germline V and J ends were trimmed by 3 bases and 4 bases, with 10 bases remaining between them. CDR1 is SGHDN and CDR2 is FVKESK in the germline V gene. Points from the study as a whole: Any conclusive comparison of naive versus antigen-experienced cells was prevented by using unsorted PBMCs.

In this sample, this clonotype turned up a few times. Its antigen remains unknown. For the second PCR, which ran for about 7 to 11 cycles, a sample-barcoded 5' primer and a J-beta primer mix were used. MiXCR was run by TCRdb on the 5' RACE reads, yielding one entry per CDR3 protein. The sample yields about 1 million distinct CDR3 sequences, roughly a quarter seen once. In addition, the sample was reused for a study of T cells of mothers and their children. According to that study: Each child contributed approximately 3 million TCR beta CDR3 reads, while each mother contributed over 8 million.

The sequence was obtained from a girl aged 2 to 10 in good health. The genes are TRBV14 and TRBJ1-5, with D perhaps matching TRBD1 (5 bases). Sequencing was carried out using blood. The CDR3 sequence: CASSHGGSNQPQHF. As DNA, the CDR3 is TGTGCCAGCAGCCACGGGGGGTCAAATCAGCCCCAGCATTTT.